The next 15 T cell receptor beta chains were all read from a single sample in a study of cytomegalovirus exposure and HLA in healthy donors. The PCR was carried out with 60 Vbeta primers and 13 Jbeta primers. Sequenced by immunoSEQ multiplex PCR; TCRdb stores in-frame clones only, minus some. Here the sample spans 90,000 to 100,000 clones, 50% to 75% being singletons. Sequenced sample: PBMCs. These receptors were taken from a young man in good health and CMV-seronegative.

V gene TRBV5-4 combines with J gene TRBJ1-1, with TRBD1 as a possible D gene (6 bases). Germline V gives CDR1 SGHNT, CDR2 YYREEE (reference sequence). This CDR3 has 15 residues. Trimming stripped 2 bases from V and 6 bases from J, with 17 bases between. The CDR3: CASSLRAPGVAEAFF. The CDR3 nucleotides are TGTGCCAGCAGCTTAAGGGCCCCAGGGGTGGCTGAAGCTTTCTTT.

The rearrangement joins TRBV12-5 to TRBJ1-1; 7 positions agree with TRBD1. CDR3 length: 11 residues. CDR1 and CDR2 from the germline V gene are LGHNT and FRNRAP. In DNA form, the CDR3 reads TGTGCCACAGGGGCTTACACTGAAGCTTTCTTT. Translating it yields CATGAYTEAFF.

This chain connects TRBV21-1 to TRBJ1-5. TRBV21-1 constitutes a pseudogene. This CDR3 spans 18 amino acids. The DNA for the CDR3 is TGTGCCAGCAGCAAAGGGAGGAGCCTGGTATATAGCAATCAGCCCCAGCATTTT. Translation gives CASSKGRSLVYSNQPQHF.

This clone came up a few times. In DNA, the CDR3 is TGCACCAGCAGCCAAGAATGCGAGCGGGGGGGTGCAGATGAGCAGTTCTTC. Translating it yields CTSSQECERGGADEQFF. The chain links TRBV1 to TRBJ2-1; TRBD2, the D gene given by the table, was not confirmed from the DNA. TRBV1 is a listed pseudogene. There are 17 residues in the CDR3.

This clone has more than one count but fewer than ten. This CDR3 reads CASSQGQSNEKLFF. The CDR3 region has the DNA TGTGCCAGCAGCCAAGGACAGTCTAATGAAAAACTGTTTTTT. The chain is built from TRBV4-2 and TRBJ1-4; the D gene is possibly TRBD1 (5 bases). The CDR3 length is 14 residues. Deletions cut 1 base from V and 3 bases from J, with 6 bases between. CDR1 is LGHNA, CDR2 YNFKEQ, per germline.

This clone was picked up one time. This chain connects TRBV7-9 to TRBJ2-1; TRBD2 matches at 9 bases. V dropped 0 bases and J dropped 8; count of bases not matched to a gene: 8. This CDR3 has 16 amino acids. Per germline, CDR1 SEHNR and CDR2 FQNEAQ (reference sequence). The CDR3 protein is CASSLAGGRAFDEQFF. CDR3 DNA: TGTGCCAGCAGCTTAGCTGGCGGGAGGGCATTTGATGAGCAGTTCTTC.

DNA of the CDR3: TGTGCCAGCAGCTTAGGATCGGCGGGGGGGCCCCAAGAGACCCAGTACTTC. It encodes CASSLGSAGGPQETQYF. V and J are TRBV11-1 and TRBJ2-5; 9 positions match TRBD2. Germline CDR1 and CDR2: SGHAT and FQDESV (reference sequence). The CDR3 consists of 17 residues. With V trimmed by 1 base and J by 1 base, 7 bases remained unmatched.

This clone has more than one count but fewer than ten. The chain links TRBV7-9 to TRBJ2-7, with 8 bases that match TRBD2. The CDR3 consists of 17 residues. The V and J ends lost 5 bases and 4 bases, in that order; junction bases with no gene match: 16. CDR1 and CDR2 from the germline V gene are SEHNR and FQNEAQ (reference sequence). CDR3: CASSPRGLAGFSYEQYF. The CDR3 DNA reads as TGTGCCAGCAGCCCGCGGGGGTTAGCGGGATTTTCGTACGAGCAGTACTTC.

This clone has just a few counts. The CDR3 DNA reads as TGTGCCAGCAGTCCTGCGTACAGGGCAATTAATTCACCCCTCCACTTT. Its translation is CASSPAYRAINSPLHF. J is TRBJ1-6 and V is TRBV9; TRBD1 is a possible D gene (6 bases). Trimming pared 5 bases from V and 6 bases from J, leaving 18 bases between. Germline V gene data show CDR1 as SGDLS and CDR2 as YYNGEE. CDR3 length: 16 amino acids.

The chain employs TRBV19 and TRBJ2-5; TRBD2 matches at 9 bases. The J call may not be correct, given that the DNA end is closer to TRBJ2-7. There are 16 residues in the CDR3. Germline assignment: CDR1 LNHDA and CDR2 SQIVND (reference sequence). As DNA, the CDR3 is TGTGCCAGTAGTATAGCTGTTGCGGGAGGGCCTAGCGAGCAGTACTTC. It encodes CASSIAVAGGPSEQYF.

This clone was seen a single time. The chain carries TRBV4-2 and TRBJ2-1; D is unclear. From germline, CDR1 is LGHNA and CDR2 YNFKEQ. The CDR3 is 13 residues long. Trimming took 0 bases from V and 6 from J, leaving 6 bases between them. CDR3 coding DNA: TGTGCCAGCAGCCAAGACACGAGCAATGAGCAGTTCTTC. Translated, it gives CASSQDTSNEQFF.

This chain uses TRBV7-9 with TRBJ2-5; 7 bases match TRBD2. Germline-derived CDR1 and CDR2 are SEHNR and FQNEAQ (reference sequence). J lost 4 bases, V lost 8 bases, and 10 bases had no gene match. The CDR3 has 14 amino acids. The DNA of the CDR3 is TGTGCCAGCGCAGACGGGAGGACTGGAGAGACCCAGTACTTC. It specifies CASADGRTGETQYF.

This clone was counted between two and nine times. The chain has TRBV27 and TRBJ2-6, with a weak D call TRBD1 (5 bases). V gave up 2 bases and J gave up 1 base, with 15 bases separating them. The CDR3 is 18 amino acids. Germline CDR1 reads MNHEY; CDR2 reads SMNVEV (reference sequence). This CDR3 is CASSLRGRRYSGANVLTF. DNA for the CDR3: TGTGCCAGCAGTTTAAGGGGCAGGCGCTATTCTGGGGCCAACGTCCTGACTTTC.

The CDR3 sequence is CASSVAGGSGNTEAFF. As DNA, the CDR3 is TGTGCCAGCAGCGTAGCGGGGGGGTCGGGGAACACTGAAGCTTTCTTT. The chain couples TRBV9 to TRBJ1-1; D might be TRBD1 (5 bases). The CDR3 extends over 16 amino acids. The V and J ends lost 0 bases and 1 base respectively, with 13 bases between them. Germline-derived CDR1 and CDR2 are SGDLS and YYNGEE.

The CDR3 DNA reads as TGTGCCAGCAGCGTAGAAGGGCTAGCAGGAGAGCAGTACTTC. It is translated as CASSVEGLAGEQYF. This sequence joins TRBV9 and TRBJ2-5, with D possibly being TRBD2 (5 bases). Germline CDR1 and CDR2: SGDLS and YYNGEE. Trimming removed 0 bases at V and 11 bases at J, with 17 bases between. The CDR3 has 14 residues.